Sequencing of this T cell receptor (beta chain) was carried out in a study of blood T cell repertoires in COVID-19. CDR3 size: 14 residues. V lost 3 bases and J lost 10; bases outside the gene matches: 9. The germline gives CDR1 MGHDK, CDR2 SYGVNS. Original data processing: The authors estimated nucleated cell counts from reference gene primer amplification. Some clones are missing from TCRdb's copy, which holds only in-frame ones; the method was immunoSEQ multiplex PCR. The D gene and trimming were derived from the DNA, and the V and J assignments and clone size from that table. In the table there are some 150,000 clones, around 84% of which are singletons. A single count supports this clone.

The specimen was peripheral blood. J is TRBJ1-1 and V is TRBV25-1, with 9 positions matching TRBD1. This receptor was identified in a woman aged 45-60 years in a cohort sampled during active or convalescent COVID-19. CDR3 in DNA: TGTGCCAGCAGTGATATTATGTGGGGACAGGGAGCTTTCTTT. Translated, it gives CASSDIMWGQGAFF.